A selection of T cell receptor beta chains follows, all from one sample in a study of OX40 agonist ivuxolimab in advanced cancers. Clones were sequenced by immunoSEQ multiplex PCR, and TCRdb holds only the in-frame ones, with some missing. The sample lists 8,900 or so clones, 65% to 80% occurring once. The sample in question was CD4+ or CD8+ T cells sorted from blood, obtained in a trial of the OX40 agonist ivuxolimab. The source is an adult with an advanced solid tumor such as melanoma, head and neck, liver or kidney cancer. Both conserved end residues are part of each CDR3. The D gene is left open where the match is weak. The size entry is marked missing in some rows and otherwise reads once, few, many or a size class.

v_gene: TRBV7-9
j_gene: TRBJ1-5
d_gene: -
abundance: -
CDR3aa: CASSKGSGSQPQHF
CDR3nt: TGTGCCAGCAGCAAAGGTTCAGGGAGTCAGCCCCAGCATTTT

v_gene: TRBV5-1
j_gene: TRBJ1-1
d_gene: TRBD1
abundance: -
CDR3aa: CASRPQGGGTEAFF
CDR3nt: TGCGCCAGCAGACCTCAGGGGGGCGGCACTGAAGCTTTCTTT

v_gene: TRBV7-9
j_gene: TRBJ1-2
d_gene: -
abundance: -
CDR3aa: CASSLPGQRPYGYTF
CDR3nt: TGTGCCAGCAGCCTCCCCGGACAGCGACCCTATGGCTACACCTTC

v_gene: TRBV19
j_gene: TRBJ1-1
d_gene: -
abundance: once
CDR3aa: CASSMVILAVYTEAFF
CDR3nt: TGTGCCAGTAGTATGGTGATTCTCGCCGTCTACACTGAAGCTTTCTTT

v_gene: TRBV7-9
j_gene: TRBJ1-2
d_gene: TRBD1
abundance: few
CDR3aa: CASSIRTGAHEDGYTF
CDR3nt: TGTGCCAGCAGCATACGGACAGGCGCCCATGAGGATGGCTACACCTTC

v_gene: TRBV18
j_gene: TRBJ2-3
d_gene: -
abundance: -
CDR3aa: CASSPSRQESSTDTQYF
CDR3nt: TGTGCCAGCTCACCGTCGAGACAGGAGAGTAGCACAGATACGCAGTATTTT

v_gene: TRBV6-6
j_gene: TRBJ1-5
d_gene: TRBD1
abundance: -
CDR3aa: CASSQLTGVGNQPQHF
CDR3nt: TGTGCCAGCAGTCAACTAACAGGGGTAGGGAATCAGCCCCAGCATTTT

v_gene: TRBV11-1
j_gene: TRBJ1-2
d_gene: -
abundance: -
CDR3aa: CASSSWPATF
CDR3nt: TGTGCCAGCAGCTCCTGGCCGGCCACCTTC